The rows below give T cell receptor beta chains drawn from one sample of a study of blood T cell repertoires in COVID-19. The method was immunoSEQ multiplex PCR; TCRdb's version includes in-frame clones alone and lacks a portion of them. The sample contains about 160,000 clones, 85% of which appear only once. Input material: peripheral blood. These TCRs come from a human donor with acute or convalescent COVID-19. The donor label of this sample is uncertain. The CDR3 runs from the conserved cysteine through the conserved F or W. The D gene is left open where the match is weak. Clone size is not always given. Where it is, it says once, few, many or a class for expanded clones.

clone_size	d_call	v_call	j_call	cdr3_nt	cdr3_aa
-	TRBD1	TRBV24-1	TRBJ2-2	TGTGCCACCAGTTACGGAACCGGGACAGGCCCTGGGACCGGGGAGCTGTTTTTT	CATSYGTGTGPGTGELFF
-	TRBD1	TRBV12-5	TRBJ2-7	TGTGCTAGTGGCCCCGGGACAGTCGACTACGAGCAGTACTTC	CASGPGTVDYEQYF
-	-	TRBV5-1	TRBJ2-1	TGCGCCAGCAGTCCAAACCCACTTGGAGTGAATGAGCAGTTCTTC	CASSPNPLGVNEQFF
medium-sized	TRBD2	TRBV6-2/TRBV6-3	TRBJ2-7	TGTGCCAGCAGTTATACATCCAGCGGGGGGCTTACATCCTACGAGCAGTACTTC	CASSYTSSGGLTSYEQYF
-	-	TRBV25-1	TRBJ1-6	TGTGCCAGCACCGGGTGGATCTATAATTCACCCCTCCACTTT	CASTGWIYNSPLHF
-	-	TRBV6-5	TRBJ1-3	TGTGCCAGCAGTTACTCTGCCAGGGGCTCTGGAAACACCATATATTTT	CASSYSARGSGNTIYF
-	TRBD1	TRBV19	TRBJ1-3	TGTGCCAGTAAAAGACAGGGGAACTCTGGAAACACCATATATTTT	CASKRQGNSGNTIYF
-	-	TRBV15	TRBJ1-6	TGTGCCACCAGCACTAGACGGAACTCACCCCTCCACTTT	CATSTRRNSPLHF
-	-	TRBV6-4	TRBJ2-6	TGTGCCAGCAGTAGGGGCTCTGGGGCCAACGTCCTGACTTTC	CASSRGSGANVLTF
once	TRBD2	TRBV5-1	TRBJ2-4	TGCGCCAGCAGCTTGGGCAGCGGGGGCTCCAAAAACATTCAGTACTTC	CASSLGSGGSKNIQYF
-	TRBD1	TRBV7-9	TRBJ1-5	TGTGCCAGCAGCTTAGGGACAGGCCAGCGGAATCAGCCCCAGCATTTT	CASSLGTGQRNQPQHF
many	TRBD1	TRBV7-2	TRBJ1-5	TGTGCCAGCAGCTGGCAGACAGGGAGCAATCAGCCCCAGCATTTT	CASSWQTGSNQPQHF
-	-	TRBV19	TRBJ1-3	TGTGCCGCTAAAGCGGGCTCTGGAAACACCATATATTTT	CAAKAGSGNTIYF
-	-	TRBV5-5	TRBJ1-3	TGTGCCAGCAGCTTTGACAGACCTGGAAACACCATATATTTT	CASSFDRPGNTIYF
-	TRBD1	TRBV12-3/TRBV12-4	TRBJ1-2	TGTGCCAGCAGTCACAGGGGAGGCTATGGCTACACCTTC	CASSHRGGYGYTF
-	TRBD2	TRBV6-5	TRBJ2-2	TGTGCCAGCAAATCGGTAGCGGGGGACACCGGGGAGCTGTTTTTT	CASKSVAGDTGELFF
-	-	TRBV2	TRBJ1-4	TGTGCCAGCAGTGGCAGCTTAGCGGATGAAAAACTGTTTTTT	CASSGSLADEKLFF
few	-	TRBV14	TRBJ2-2	TGTGCCAGCAGCCAAGATGGCCGGGGGACCGGGGAGCTGTTTTTT	CASSQDGRGTGELFF
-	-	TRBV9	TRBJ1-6	TGTGCCAGCAGCGTAGGGGAGGGGTTGGCACCCCTCCACTTT	CASSVGEGLAPLHF
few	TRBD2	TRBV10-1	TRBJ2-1	TGCGCCAGCAGTGAGTCCCATACTAGCGGGGGTCCCCATGAGCAGTTCTTC	CASSESHTSGGPHEQFF
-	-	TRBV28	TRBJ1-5	TGTGCCAGCAGTTTAGATACAGGGCCGGGGACGCCCCAGCATTTT	CASSLDTGPGTPQHF
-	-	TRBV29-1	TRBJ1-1	TGCAGCGTGGGGGTCGAAGGGAGGCCCAACACTGAAGCTTTCTTT	CSVGVEGRPNTEAFF